This TCR beta chain was captured by sequencing in a study of beta chain features in type 1 diabetes. Regarding the study as a whole: Compared to healthy donors, patients appeared to have naive, central memory and Treg TCRB repertoires that were more alike. Significant though moderate, a shortening of TCRB CDR3s appeared in all four CD4+ subsets of Type 1 diabetes patients.

Researchers reported sorting CD4+ naive, central memory, regulatory and stem cell-like memory cells via CD45RO/CCR7/CD25/CD127/CD95/CD27. Over 95% purity was reached by all sorted populations. This clone was observed a few times. Its antigen remains unidentified. Other DNA sequences in this sample translate to the same CDR3. Germline CDR1 is SGHRS and CDR2 is YFSETQ. This CDR3 contains 14 residues. Trimming took off 2 bases at V and 5 bases at J, with 13 bases between the two ends. The isolated RNA, all of it, was reverse transcribed, so expressed TCRB transcripts were what got sequenced. The table came from immunoSEQ multiplex PCR; TCRdb's copy has only in-frame clones and leaves some out. The sample lists about 150,000 clones, approximately 10% seen once, with approximately 0.5% in the top ten.

This sequence was found in a man younger than 45 with type 1 diabetes. The sequenced sample consisted of central memory CD4+ T cells from blood. The chain recombines TRBV5-1 with TRBJ2-5; TRBD2 might be the D (6 bases). As DNA, the CDR3 is TGCGCCAGCAGCTTAGAGGGAGGCGGGGAGACCCAGTACTTC. This codes for CASSLEGGGETQYF. The full variable domain, with the rest looked up from reference TRBV5-1 and TRBJ2-5, is KAGVTQTPRYLIKTRGQQVTLSCSPISGHRSVSWYQQTPGQGLQFLFEYFSETQRNKGNFPGRFSGRQFSNSRSEMNVSTLELGDSALYLCASSLEGGGETQYFGPGTRLLVL.